One T cell receptor beta chain is described in this entry. Assay used: immunoSEQ multiplex PCR; TCRdb lists only in-frame clones, some missing. The sample shows 700,000 to 750,000 clones, approximately 83% of them seen only once. This specimen comes from a study of shared T cell receptors in the human thymus. Trimming at V came to 1 base and at J to 4 bases, leaving 4 bases not matched to a gene. The CDR3 length is 16 residues. The germline V gene has CDR1 LNHDA and CDR2 SQIVND (reference sequence). The data also belong to a second study, concerning human thymus T cells. That source adds: Thymus pieces cut out during corrective heart surgery were the tissue that was used. The authors found apparently biased V and J gene usage in thymic and blood repertoires. Related research described strongly overlapping thymic repertoires in unrelated people.

This chain joins TRBV19 and TRBJ2-2, with 9 bases fitting TRBD2. This TCR was recovered from a girl less than two years old with a congenital heart defect. The sample was thymocytes. This CDR3 reads CASSIGSSGTTGELFF. As DNA, the CDR3 is TGTGCCAGTAGTATAGGTTCTAGCGGGACCACCGGGGAGCTGTTTTTT.